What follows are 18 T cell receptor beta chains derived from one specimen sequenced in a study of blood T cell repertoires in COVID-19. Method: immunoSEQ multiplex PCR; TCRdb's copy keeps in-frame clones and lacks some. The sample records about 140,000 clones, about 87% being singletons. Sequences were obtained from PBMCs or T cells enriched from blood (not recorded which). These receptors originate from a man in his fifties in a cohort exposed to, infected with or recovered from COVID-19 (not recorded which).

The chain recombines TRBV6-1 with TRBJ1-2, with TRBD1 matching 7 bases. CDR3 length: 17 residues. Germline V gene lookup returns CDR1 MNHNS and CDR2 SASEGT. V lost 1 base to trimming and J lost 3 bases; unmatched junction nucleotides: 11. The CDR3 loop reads CASSEVGGVSIDYGYTF. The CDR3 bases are TGTGCCAGCAGTGAAGTAGGGGGCGTTTCCATCGACTATGGCTACACCTTC.

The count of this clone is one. As DNA, the CDR3 is TGTGCCAGCAGCTTAGGGAGGGCCTACGAGCAGTACTTC. This codes for CASSLGRAYEQYF. V gene TRBV5-6 combines with J gene TRBJ2-7; TRBD2 agrees at 7 bases. After removal of 2 bases from V and 2 bases from J, the junction contained 1 base not matched to a gene. This CDR3 contains 13 residues. The germline CDR1 and CDR2 sequences are SGHDT and YYEEEE.

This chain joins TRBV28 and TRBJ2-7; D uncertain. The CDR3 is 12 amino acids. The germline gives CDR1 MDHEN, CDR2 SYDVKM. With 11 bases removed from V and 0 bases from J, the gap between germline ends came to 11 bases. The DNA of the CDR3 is TGTGCCTCTTTAACCAGCTCCTACGAGCAGTACTTC. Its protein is CASLTSSYEQYF. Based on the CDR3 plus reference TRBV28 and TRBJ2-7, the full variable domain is DVKVTQSSRYLVKRTGEKVFLECVQDMDHENMFWYRQDPGLGLRLIYFSYDVKMKEKGDIPEGYSVSREKKERFSLILESASTNQTSMYLCASLTSSYEQYFGPGTRLTVT.

The CDR3: CASSSTGYEQFF. As DNA, the CDR3 is TGTGCCAGCAGCTCGACAGGGTATGAGCAGTTCTTC. This chain connects TRBV7-9 to TRBJ2-1; 7 nucleotides match TRBD1. Germline V gene sequence: CDR1 SEHNR, CDR2 FQNEAQ (reference sequence). The CDR3 sequence is 12 residues long. Trimming cost V 4 bases and J 8 bases; bases outside gene matches: 2.

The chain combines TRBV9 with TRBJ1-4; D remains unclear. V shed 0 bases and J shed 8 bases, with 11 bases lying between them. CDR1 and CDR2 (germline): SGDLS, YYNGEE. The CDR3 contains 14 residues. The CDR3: CASSVASVEEKLFF. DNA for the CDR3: TGTGCCAGCAGCGTAGCCAGTGTCGAAGAAAAACTGTTTTTT.

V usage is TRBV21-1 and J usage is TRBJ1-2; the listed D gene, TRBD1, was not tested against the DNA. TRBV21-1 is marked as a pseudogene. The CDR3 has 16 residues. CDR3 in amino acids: CASSKVGTWTDCGYTF. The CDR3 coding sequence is TGTGCCAGCAGCAAAGTGGGGACATGGACGGATTGTGGCTACACCTTC.

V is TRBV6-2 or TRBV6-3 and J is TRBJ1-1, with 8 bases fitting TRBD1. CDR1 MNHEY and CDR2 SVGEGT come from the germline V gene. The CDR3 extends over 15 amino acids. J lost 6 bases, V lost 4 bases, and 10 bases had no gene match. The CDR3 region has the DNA TGTGCCAGCAGTTCCCGGACAGGGCGGAGGGCTGAAGCTTTCTTT. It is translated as CASSSRTGRRAEAFF.

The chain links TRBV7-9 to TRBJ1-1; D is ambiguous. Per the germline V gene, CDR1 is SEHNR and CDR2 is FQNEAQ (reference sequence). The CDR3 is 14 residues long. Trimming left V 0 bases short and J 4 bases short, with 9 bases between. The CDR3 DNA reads TGTGCCAGCAGCTTAGCCCTCGAGCGCACTGAAGCTTTCTTT. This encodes CASSLALERTEAFF. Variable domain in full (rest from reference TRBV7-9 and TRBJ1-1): DTGVSQNPRHKITKRGQNVTFRCDPISEHNRLYWYRQTLGQGPEFLTYFQNEAQLEKSRLLSDRFSAERPKGSFSTLEIQRTEQGDSAMYLCASSLALERTEAFFGQGTRLTVV.

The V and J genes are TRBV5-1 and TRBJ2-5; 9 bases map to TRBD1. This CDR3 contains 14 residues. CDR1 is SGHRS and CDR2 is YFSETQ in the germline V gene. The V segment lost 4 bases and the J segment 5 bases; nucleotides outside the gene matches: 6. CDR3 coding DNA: TGCGCCAGCAGCCCGACAGGGGGTTGGGAGACCCAGTACTTC. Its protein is CASSPTGGWETQYF.

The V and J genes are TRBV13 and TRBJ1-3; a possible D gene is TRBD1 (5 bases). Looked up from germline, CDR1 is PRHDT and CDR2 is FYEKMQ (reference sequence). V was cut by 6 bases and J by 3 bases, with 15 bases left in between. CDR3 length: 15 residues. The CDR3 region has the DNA TGTGCCAGCAGGGAGTGGGGGACTCTTGGAAACACCATATATTTT. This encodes CASREWGTLGNTIYF.

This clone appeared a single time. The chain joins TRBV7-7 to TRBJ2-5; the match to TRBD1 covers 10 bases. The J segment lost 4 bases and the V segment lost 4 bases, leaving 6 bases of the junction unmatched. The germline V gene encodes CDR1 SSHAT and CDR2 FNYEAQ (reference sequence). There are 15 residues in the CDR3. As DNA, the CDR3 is TGTGCCAGCAGCTACTACGGGACAGGGGTAGAGACCCAGTACTTC. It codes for CASSYYGTGVETQYF.

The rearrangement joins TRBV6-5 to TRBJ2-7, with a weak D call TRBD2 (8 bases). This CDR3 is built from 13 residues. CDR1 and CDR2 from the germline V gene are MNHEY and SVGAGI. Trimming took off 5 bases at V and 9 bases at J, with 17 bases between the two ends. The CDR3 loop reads CASSPREGAGQYF. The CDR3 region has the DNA TGTGCCAGCAGTCCCCGGGAGGGGGCTGGGCAGTACTTC.

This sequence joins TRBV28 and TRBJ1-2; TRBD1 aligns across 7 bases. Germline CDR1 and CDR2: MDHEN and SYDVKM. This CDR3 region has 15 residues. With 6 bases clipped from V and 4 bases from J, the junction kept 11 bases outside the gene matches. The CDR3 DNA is TGTGCCAGCAGCCCCCCTAGGGGGCAAGGCTATGGCTACACCTTC. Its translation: CASSPPRGQGYGYTF.

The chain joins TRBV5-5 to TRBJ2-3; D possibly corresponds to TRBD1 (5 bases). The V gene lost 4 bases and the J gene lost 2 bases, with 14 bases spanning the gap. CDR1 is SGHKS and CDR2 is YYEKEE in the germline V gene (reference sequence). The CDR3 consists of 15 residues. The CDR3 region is CASSIGYGATDTQYF. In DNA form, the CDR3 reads TGTGCCAGCAGCATTGGCTATGGGGCCACAGATACGCAGTATTTT.

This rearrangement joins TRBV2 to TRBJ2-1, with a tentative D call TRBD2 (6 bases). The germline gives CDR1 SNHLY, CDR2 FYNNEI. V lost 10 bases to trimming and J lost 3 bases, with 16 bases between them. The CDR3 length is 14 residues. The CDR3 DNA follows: TGTGCCACCCCCCGGGAGACTAACTACAATGAGCAGTTCTTC. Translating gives CATPRETNYNEQFF.

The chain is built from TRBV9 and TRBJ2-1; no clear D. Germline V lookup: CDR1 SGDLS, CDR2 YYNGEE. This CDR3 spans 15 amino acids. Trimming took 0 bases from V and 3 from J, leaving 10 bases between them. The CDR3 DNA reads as TGTGCCAGCAGCGTAGGAAGCGTTCACTACAATGAGCAGTTCTTC. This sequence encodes CASSVGSVHYNEQFF.

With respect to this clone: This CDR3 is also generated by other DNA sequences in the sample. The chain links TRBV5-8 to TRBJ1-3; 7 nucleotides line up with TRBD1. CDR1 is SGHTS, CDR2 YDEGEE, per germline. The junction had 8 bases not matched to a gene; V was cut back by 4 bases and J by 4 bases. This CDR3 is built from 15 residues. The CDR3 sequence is CASSLQGFSGNTIYF. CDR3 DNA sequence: TGTGCCAGCAGCCTACAGGGGTTCTCCGGAAACACCATATATTTT.

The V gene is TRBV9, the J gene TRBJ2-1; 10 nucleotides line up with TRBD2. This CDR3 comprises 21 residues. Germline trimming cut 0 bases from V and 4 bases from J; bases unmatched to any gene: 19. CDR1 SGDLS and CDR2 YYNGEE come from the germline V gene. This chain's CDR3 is CASSVATVSAAWTSGYNEQFF. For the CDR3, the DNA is TGTGCCAGCAGCGTAGCTACCGTGTCAGCAGCTTGGACTAGCGGATACAATGAGCAGTTCTTC.